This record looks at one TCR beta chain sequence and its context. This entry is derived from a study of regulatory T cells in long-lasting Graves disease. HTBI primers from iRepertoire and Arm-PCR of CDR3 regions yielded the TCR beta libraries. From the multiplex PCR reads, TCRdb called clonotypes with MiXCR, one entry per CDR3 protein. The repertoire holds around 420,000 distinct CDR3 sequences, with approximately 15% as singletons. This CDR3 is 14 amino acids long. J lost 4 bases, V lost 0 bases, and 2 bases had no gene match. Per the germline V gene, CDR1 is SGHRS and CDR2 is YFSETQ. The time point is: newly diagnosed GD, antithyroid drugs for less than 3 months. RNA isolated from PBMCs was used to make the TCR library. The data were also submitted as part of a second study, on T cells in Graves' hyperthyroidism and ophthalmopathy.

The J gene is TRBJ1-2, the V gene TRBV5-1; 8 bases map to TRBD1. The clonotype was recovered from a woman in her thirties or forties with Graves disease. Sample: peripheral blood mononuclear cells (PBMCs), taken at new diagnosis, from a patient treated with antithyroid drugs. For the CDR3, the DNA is TGCGCCAGCAGCTTGGCCGACAGGGGCTATGGCTACACCTTC. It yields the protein CASSLADRGYGYTF.